This T cell receptor (beta chain) was captured in a study of somatic mutations in cytotoxic T cells in rheumatoid arthritis. On the study more broadly: Flow cytometric sorting isolated some V beta antibody-stained T-cell populations at nearly 100% purity, and among them were V beta1+ cells that underwent TCRB sequencing. Study-wide points: The slight TRBV07 underrepresentation in rheumatoid arthritis patients received no adjustment for multiple comparisons. For rheumatoid arthritis patients, CD8+ clonality increased with age, whereas it did not in healthy controls. Antigenic targets recognized by the expanded CD8+ clones remained undetermined.

This CDR3 is 14 amino acids long. V lost 5 bases and J 2 bases, leaving 13 bases between the germline ends. Germline V CDR1 and CDR2: MNHEY, SMNVEV (reference sequence). The sample holds one count of this clone. No antigen is known for it. Profiling relied on immunoSEQ multiplex PCR, and the TCRdb table lists in-frame clones only, not all of them. The repertoire holds approximately 20,000 clones, with less than 90% as singletons. This clonotype was sampled from a man aged 35 to 55 in good health. The specimen sequenced was CD8+ T cells sorted from blood. The gene calls are TRBV27 and TRBJ2-7; D not resolved. The CDR3 DNA is TGTGCCAGCAGTCCCTCCCCGACGGCCTACGAGCAGTACTTC. It is translated as CASSPSPTAYEQYF.